This T cell receptor (beta chain) was obtained from a study of blood T cell repertoires in COVID-19. In the study overall: Researchers got acute and convalescent COVID-19 samples from the United States, Italy and Spain. PBMCs, B-cell-depleted T cells, or T cells provided the cDNA or gDNA that made up the material.

In the authors' methods: Reference gene primers were amplified, and this amplification served to estimate nucleated cell counts. Repertoires were generated with immunoSEQ multiplex PCR, while TCRdb's copy carries only in-frame clones and drops some. V and J calls and clone size are copied from that table; D and trimming were computed from the DNA. The profile covers about 59,000 clones, with about 84% appearing a single time and more than 5.5% taken by the ten largest. The CDR3 has 12 amino acids. Germline CDR1 reads GTSNPN; CDR2 reads SVGIG (reference sequence). Trimming took 6 bases from V and 8 from J; bases not matched to a gene: 3.

The source is a man aged 60-69 years with acute or convalescent COVID-19. The sequenced sample consisted of peripheral blood. V usage is TRBV30 and J usage is TRBJ1-6; TRBD1 matches at 8 bases. The CDR3 loop reads CACSGQDSPLHF. The CDR3 region has the DNA TGTGCCTGCTCGGGACAGGATTCACCCCTCCACTTT.